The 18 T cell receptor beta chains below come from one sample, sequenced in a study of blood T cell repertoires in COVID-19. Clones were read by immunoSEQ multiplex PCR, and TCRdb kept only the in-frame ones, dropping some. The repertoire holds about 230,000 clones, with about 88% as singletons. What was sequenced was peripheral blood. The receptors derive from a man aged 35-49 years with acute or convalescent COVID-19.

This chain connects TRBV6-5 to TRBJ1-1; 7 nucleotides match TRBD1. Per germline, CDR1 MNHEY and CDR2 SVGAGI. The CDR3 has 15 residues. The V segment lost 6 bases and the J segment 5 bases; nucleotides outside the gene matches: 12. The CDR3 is CASRPTGTKHTEAFF. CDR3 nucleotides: TGTGCCAGCAGGCCGACAGGGACGAAACATACTGAAGCTTTCTTT.

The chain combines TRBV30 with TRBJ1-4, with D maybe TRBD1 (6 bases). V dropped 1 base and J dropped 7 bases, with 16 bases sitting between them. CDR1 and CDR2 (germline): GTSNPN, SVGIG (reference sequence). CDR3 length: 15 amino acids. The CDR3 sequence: CAWSGSTGPSEKLFF. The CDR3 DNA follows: TGTGCCTGGAGTGGGTCAACAGGGCCCTCTGAAAAACTGTTTTTT.

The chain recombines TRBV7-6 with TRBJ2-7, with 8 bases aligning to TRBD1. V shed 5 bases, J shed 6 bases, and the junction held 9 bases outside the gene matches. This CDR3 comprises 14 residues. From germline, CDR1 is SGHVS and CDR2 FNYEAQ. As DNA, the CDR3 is TGTGCCAGCAGCCCCATTAGACAGGGGACCGAGCAGTACTTC. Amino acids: CASSPIRQGTEQYF.

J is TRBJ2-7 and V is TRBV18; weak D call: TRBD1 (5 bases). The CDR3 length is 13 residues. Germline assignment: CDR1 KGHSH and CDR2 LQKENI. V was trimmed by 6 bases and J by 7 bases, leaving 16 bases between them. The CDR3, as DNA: TGTGCCAGCTCGCCTCTTAAAGCAGGGGAGCAGTACTTC. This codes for CASSPLKAGEQYF.

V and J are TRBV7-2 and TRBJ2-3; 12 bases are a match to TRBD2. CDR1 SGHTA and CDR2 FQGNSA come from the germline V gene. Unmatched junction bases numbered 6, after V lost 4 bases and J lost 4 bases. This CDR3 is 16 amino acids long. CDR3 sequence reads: CASSSRLAGAADTQYF. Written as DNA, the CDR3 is TGTGCCAGCAGCTCCCGACTAGCGGGGGCTGCAGATACGCAGTATTTT.

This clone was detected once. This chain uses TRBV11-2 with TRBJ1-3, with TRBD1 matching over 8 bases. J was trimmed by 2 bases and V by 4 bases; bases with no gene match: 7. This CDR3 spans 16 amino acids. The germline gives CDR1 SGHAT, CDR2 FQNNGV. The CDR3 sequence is CASSYRTGSTGNTIYF. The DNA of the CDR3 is TGTGCCAGCAGCTACCGGACAGGGTCAACTGGAAACACCATATATTTT.

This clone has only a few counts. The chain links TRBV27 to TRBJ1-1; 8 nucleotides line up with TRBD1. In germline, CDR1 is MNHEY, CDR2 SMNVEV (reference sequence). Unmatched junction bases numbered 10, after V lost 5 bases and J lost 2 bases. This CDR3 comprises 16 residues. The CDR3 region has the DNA TGTGCCAGCAGTCCGAGACAGGGGAGCATAAACACTGAAGCTTTCTTT. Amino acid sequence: CASSPRQGSINTEAFF.

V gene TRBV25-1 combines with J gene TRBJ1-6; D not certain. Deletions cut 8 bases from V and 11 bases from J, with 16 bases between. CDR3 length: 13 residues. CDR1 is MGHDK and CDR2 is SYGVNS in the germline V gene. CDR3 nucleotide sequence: TGTGCCAGCTCCCTAGCGCGTACGACACCCCTCCACTTT. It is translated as CASSLARTTPLHF.

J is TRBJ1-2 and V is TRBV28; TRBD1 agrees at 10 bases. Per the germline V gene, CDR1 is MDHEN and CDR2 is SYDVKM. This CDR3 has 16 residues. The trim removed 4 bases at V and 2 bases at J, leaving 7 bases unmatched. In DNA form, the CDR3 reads TGTGCCAGCAGTTCGGGGGGGACAGGGGAGAACTATGGCTACACCTTC. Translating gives CASSSGGTGENYGYTF.

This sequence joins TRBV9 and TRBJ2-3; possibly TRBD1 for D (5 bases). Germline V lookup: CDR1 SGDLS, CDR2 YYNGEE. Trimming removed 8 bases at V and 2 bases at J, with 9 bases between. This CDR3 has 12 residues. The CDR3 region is CASRGYTDTQYF. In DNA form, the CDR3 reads TGTGCCAGTAGGGGTTACACAGATACGCAGTATTTT.

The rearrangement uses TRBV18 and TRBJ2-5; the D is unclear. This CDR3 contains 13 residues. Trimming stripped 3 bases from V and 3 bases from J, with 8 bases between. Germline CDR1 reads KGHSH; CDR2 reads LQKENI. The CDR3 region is CASSPRIKETQYF. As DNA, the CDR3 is TGTGCCAGCTCACCGCGGATCAAAGAGACCCAGTACTTC. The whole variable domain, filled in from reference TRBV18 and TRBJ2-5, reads NAGVMQNPRHLVRRRGQEARLRCSPMKGHSHVYWYRQLPEEGLKFMVYLQKENIIDESGMPKERFSAEFPKEGPSILRIQQVVRGDSAAYFCASSPRIKETQYFGPGTRLLVL.

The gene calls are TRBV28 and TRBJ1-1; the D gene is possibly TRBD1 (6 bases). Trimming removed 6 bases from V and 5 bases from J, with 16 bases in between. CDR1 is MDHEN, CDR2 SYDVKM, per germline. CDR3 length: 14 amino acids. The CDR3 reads CASRVQGEETEAFF. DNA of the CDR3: TGTGCCAGCAGAGTACAGGGAGAGGAGACTGAAGCTTTCTTT. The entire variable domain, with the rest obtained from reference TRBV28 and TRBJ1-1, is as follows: DVKVTQSSRYLVKRTGEKVFLECVQDMDHENMFWYRQDPGLGLRLIYFSYDVKMKEKGDIPEGYSVSREKKERFSLILESASTNQTSMYLCASRVQGEETEAFFGQGTRLTVV.

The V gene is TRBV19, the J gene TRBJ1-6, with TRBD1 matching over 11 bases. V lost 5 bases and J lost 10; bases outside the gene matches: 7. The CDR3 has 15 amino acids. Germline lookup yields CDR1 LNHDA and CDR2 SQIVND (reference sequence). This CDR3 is CASSLVDRGLSPLHF. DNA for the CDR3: TGTGCCAGTAGTCTCGTGGACAGGGGGCTATCACCCCTCCACTTT. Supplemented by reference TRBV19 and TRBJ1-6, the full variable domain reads DGGITQSPKYLFRKEGQNVTLSCEQNLNHDAMYWYRQDPGQGLRLIYYSQIVNDFQKGDIAEGYSVSREKKESFPLTVTSAQKNPTAFYLCASSLVDRGLSPLHFGNGTRLTVT.

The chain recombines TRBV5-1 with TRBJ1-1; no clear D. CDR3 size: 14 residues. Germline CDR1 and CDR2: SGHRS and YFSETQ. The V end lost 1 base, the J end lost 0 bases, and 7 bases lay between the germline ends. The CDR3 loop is CASSLYGVNTEAFF. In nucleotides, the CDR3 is TGCGCCAGCAGCTTGTACGGAGTGAACACTGAAGCTTTCTTT. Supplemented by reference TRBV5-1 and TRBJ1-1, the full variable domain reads KAGVTQTPRYLIKTRGQQVTLSCSPISGHRSVSWYQQTPGQGLQFLFEYFSETQRNKGNFPGRFSGRQFSNSRSEMNVSTLELGDSALYLCASSLYGVNTEAFFGQGTRLTVV.

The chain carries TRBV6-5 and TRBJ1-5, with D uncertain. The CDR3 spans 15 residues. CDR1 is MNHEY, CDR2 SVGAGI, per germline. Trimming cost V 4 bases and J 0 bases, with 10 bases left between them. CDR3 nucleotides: TGTGCCAGCAGTTTAGGTTCGGGTAGCAATCAGCCCCAGCATTTT. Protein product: CASSLGSGSNQPQHF.

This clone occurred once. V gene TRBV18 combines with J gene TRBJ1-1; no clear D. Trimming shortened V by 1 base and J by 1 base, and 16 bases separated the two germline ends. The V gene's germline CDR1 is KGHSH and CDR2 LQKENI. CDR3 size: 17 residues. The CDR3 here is CASSPLAPNSGNTEAFF. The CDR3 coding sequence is TGTGCCAGCTCACCACTTGCTCCGAATAGCGGGAACACTGAAGCTTTCTTT. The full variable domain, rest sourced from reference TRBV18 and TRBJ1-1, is NAGVMQNPRHLVRRRGQEARLRCSPMKGHSHVYWYRQLPEEGLKFMVYLQKENIIDESGMPKERFSAEFPKEGPSILRIQQVVRGDSAAYFCASSPLAPNSGNTEAFFGQGTRLTVV.

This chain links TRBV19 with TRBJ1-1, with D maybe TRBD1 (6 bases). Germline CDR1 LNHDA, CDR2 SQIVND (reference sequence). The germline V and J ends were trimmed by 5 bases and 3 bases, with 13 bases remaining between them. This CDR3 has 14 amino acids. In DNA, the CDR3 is TGTGCCAGTAGTTTAGTAGGACAGTACACTGAAGCTTTCTTT. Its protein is CASSLVGQYTEAFF.

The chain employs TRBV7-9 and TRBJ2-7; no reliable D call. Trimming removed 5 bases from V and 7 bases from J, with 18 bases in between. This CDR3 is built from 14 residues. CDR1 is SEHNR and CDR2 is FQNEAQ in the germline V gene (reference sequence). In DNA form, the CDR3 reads TGTGCCAGCAGCGTAGATAGAGGTAATTGGGAGCAGTACTTC. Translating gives CASSVDRGNWEQYF.